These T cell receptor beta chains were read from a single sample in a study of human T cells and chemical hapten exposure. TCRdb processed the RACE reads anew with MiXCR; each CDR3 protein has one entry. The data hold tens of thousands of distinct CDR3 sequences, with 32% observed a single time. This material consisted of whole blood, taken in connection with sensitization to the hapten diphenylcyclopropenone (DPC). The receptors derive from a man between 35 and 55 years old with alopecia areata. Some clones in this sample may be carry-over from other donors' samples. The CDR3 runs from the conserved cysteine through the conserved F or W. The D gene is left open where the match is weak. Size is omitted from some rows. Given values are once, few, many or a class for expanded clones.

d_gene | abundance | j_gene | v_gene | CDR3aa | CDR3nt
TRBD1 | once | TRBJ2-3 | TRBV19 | CASSLGQGLDTQYF | TGTGCCAGTAGCCTGGGACAGGGGTTAGATACGCAGTATTTT
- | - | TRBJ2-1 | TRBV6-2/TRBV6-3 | CASSIGNEQFF | TGTGCCAGCAGCATTGGCAATGAGCAGTTCTTC
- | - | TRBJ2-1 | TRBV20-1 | CSVVVGAKLGGEQFF | TGCAGTGTAGTGGTGGGGGCTAAGTTGGGAGGTGAGCAGTTCTTC
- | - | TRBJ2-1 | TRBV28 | CASSFETDNEQFF | TGTGCCAGCAGTTTCGAGACAGACAATGAGCAGTTCTTC
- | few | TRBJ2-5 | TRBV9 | CASSVGVGVRETQYF | TGTGCCAGCAGCGTAGGGGTAGGAGTCCGAGAGACCCAGTACTTC
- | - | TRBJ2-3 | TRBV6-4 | CASSDSSQTTQYF | TGTGCCAGCAGTGACTCAAGCCAGACTACGCAGTATTTT
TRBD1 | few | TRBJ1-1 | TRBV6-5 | CASRKFLQGFVNTEAFF | TGTGCCAGCAGGAAATTCCTACAGGGGTTCGTGAACACTGAAGCTTTCTTT
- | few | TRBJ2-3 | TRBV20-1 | CSARDRKGGTDTQYF | TGCAGTGCTAGAGATAGGAAGGGTGGCACAGATACGCAGTATTTT
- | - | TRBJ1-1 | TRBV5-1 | CASSLATTASNTEAFF | TGCGCCAGCAGCTTGGCAACCACAGCATCGAACACTGAAGCTTTCTTT
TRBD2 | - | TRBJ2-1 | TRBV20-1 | CSARASGGYNEQFF | TGCAGTGCTAGGGCTAGCGGGGGCTACAATGAGCAGTTCTTC
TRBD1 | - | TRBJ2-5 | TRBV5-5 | CASSFPGQGLETQYF | TGTGCCAGCAGCTTCCCGGGACAGGGTCTGGAGACCCAGTACTTC
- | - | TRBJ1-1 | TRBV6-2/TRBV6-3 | CASSYFTGSTEAFF | TGTGCCAGCAGTTACTTCACAGGGTCCACTGAAGCTTTCTTT
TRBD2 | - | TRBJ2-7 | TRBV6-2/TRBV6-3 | CASSVGLAATYEQYF | TGTGCCAGCAGTGTTGGACTAGCGGCTACCTACGAGCAGTACTTC
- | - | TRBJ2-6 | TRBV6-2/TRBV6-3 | CASRPFATGANVLTF | TGTGCCAGCAGACCCTTCGCTACTGGGGCCAACGTCCTGACTTTC
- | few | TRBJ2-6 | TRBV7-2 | CASSPQTTPGANVLTF | TGTGCCAGCAGCCCACAGACAACCCCAGGGGCCAACGTCCTGACTTTC
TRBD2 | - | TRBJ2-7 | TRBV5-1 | CASSLNSGSSYEQYF | TGCGCCAGCAGCTTGAATAGCGGGAGTTCCTACGAGCAGTACTTC
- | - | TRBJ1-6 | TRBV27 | CASSPSLNSPLHF | TGTGCCAGCAGTCCGTCTCTCAATTCACCCCTCCACTTT
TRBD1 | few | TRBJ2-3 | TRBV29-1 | CSVEETGLSTDTQYF | TGCAGCGTTGAAGAGACAGGGCTTAGCACAGATACGCAGTATTTT
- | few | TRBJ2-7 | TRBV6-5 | CASSSPGLTYEQYF | TGTGCCAGCAGTTCCCCAGGACTGACATACGAGCAGTACTTC
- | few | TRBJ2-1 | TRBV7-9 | CASSSSRVTSYNEQFF | TGTGCCAGCAGCTCCTCACGAGTGACGTCCTACAATGAGCAGTTCTTC
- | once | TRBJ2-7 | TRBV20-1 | CSARAGPYEQYF | TGCAGTGCTAGAGCAGGGCCCTACGAGCAGTACTTC
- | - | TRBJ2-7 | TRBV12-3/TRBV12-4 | CASSFIPDSGTYEQYF | TGTGCCAGCAGTTTTATCCCTGATAGCGGTACCTACGAGCAGTACTTC
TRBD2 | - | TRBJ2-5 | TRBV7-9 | CASSRGSGTSGETQYF | TGTGCCAGCAGTCGAGGCTCTGGGACTAGCGGAGAGACCCAGTACTTC
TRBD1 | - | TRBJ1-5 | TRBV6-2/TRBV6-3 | CASVDGQGEYQPQHF | TGTGCCAGCGTGGATGGACAGGGGGAATATCAGCCCCAGCATTTT
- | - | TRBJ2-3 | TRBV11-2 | CARPRKRTDTQYF | TGTGCCAGGCCCCGTAAGCGGACAGATACGCAGTATTTT
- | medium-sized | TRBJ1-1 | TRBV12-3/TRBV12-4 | CASSLATGTEAFF | TGTGCCAGCAGTTTGGCCACAGGCACTGAAGCTTTCTTT
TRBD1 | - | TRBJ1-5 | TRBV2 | CASSEQGAGSNQPQHF | TGTGCCAGCAGTGAACAGGGGGCAGGCAGCAATCAGCCCCAGCATTTT
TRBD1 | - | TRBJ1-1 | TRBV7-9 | CASSAIPGTGATEAFF | TGTGCCAGCAGCGCCATTCCCGGGACAGGGGCGACTGAAGCTTTCTTT
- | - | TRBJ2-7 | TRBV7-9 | CASSLGGPSLRPYEQYF | TGTGCCAGCAGCTTGGGAGGACCATCCTTGAGGCCCTACGAGCAGTACTTC
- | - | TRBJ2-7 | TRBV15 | CATSRDRPGLNEQYF | TGTGCCACCAGCAGAGATCGACCAGGGTTGAACGAGCAGTACTTC
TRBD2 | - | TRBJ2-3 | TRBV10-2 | CASSEGSGSGTDTQYF | TGCGCCAGCAGTGAGGGCAGCGGGAGCGGCACAGATACGCAGTATTTT
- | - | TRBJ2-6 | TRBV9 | CASSVAGAISGANVLTF | TGTGCCAGCAGCGTAGCAGGGGCCATCTCTGGGGCCAACGTCCTGACTTTC
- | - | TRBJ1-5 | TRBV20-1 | CSAGYGNQPQHF | TGCAGTGCTGGTTATGGCAATCAGCCCCAGCATTTT
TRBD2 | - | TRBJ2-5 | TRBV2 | CASRTGTSGQETQYF | TGTGCCAGCAGAACCGGGACTAGCGGACAAGAGACCCAGTACTTC
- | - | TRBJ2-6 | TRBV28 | CASRAGSSGANVLTF | TGTGCCAGTAGGGCAGGAAGCTCTGGGGCCAACGTCCTGACTTTC
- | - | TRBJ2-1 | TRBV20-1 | CSAPITRWGVSDNEQFF | TGCAGTGCCCCGATAACTAGGTGGGGGGTTTCGGACAATGAGCAGTTCTTC